The 24 T cell receptor beta chains below were found in one sample sequenced in a study of blood T cell repertoires in COVID-19. Produced via immunoSEQ multiplex PCR; TCRdb's table is partial and in-frame only. The sample shows some 300,000 clones, under 90% of them seen only once. The source material was PBMCs or T cells enriched from blood (not recorded which). The receptors originated from a young man who had recovered from COVID-19.

The V gene is TRBV4-1, the J gene TRBJ2-1; TRBD2 might be the D (7 bases). CDR1 and CDR2 from the germline V gene are MGHRA and YSYEKL. Trimming shortened V by 1 base and J by 5 bases, and 15 bases separated the two germline ends. CDR3 length equals 16 residues. The CDR3 nucleotides are TGCGCCAGCAGCCAAGCGGGCAGGGGAGGGCACAATGAGCAGTTCTTC. Its translation is CASSQAGRGGHNEQFF.

This rearrangement joins TRBV12-5 to TRBJ1-2; possibly TRBD1 for D (5 bases). Trimming took off 2 bases at V and 4 bases at J, with 14 bases between the two ends. CDR1 and CDR2 (germline): LGHNT, FRNRAP. This CDR3 is built from 15 residues. CDR3 bases: TGTGCTAGTGGTTTGCCCTCCGTGGGGCCCTATGGCTACACCTTC. It translates to CASGLPSVGPYGYTF. Together with reference TRBV12-5 and TRBJ1-2, the CDR3 gives the full variable domain: DARVTQTPRHKVTEMGQEVTMRCQPILGHNTVFWYRQTMMQGLELLAYFRNRAPLDDSGMPKDRFSAEMPDATLATLKIQPSEPRDSAVYFCASGLPSVGPYGYTFGSGTRLTVV.

This sequence joins TRBV5-8 and TRBJ1-5; 7 bases match TRBD1. Germline CDR1 SGHTS, CDR2 YDEGEE. After removal of 1 base from V and 0 bases from J, the junction contained 1 base not matched to a gene. The CDR3 loop spans 15 amino acids. For the CDR3, the DNA is TGTGCCAGCAGCTTGAGACAGGGTAGCAATCAGCCCCAGCATTTT. Translation: CASSLRQGSNQPQHF.

This clone was observed once. This chain links TRBV27 with TRBJ2-1, with 11 bases identical to TRBD2. This CDR3 comprises 16 residues. V lost 2 bases and J lost 3; bases outside the gene matches: 3. The germline gives CDR1 MNHEY, CDR2 SMNVEV (reference sequence). Written as DNA, the CDR3 is TGTGCCAGCAGTTTACGTGGGACTAGCGGCTACAATGAGCAGTTCTTC. Translation gives CASSLRGTSGYNEQFF.

This clone was counted only a few times. The chain uses TRBV27 and TRBJ1-1; D remains ambiguous. CDR1 and CDR2 (germline): MNHEY, SMNVEV (reference sequence). The CDR3 is made up of 14 amino acids. The V gene lost 6 bases and the J gene lost 5 bases, with 16 bases spanning the gap. CDR3 DNA sequence: TGTGCCAGCAGGCCCTCGGAGCGTCGGACTGAAGCTTTCTTT. Residues: CASRPSERRTEAFF.

This clone appeared once. This chain uses TRBV18 with TRBJ1-1; TRBD1 might be the D (6 bases). The V end lost 2 bases, the J end lost 0 bases, and 13 bases lay between the germline ends. Germline CDR1 and CDR2: KGHSH and LQKENI. This CDR3 is built from 16 residues. The CDR3 loop is CASSPLPGQMNTEAFF. CDR3 nucleotide sequence: TGTGCCAGCTCACCATTACCGGGACAAATGAACACTGAAGCTTTCTTT.

The chain carries TRBV24-1 and TRBJ2-3; 9 nucleotides align to TRBD2. Germline V gives CDR1 KGHDR, CDR2 SFDVKD. There are 15 residues in the CDR3. Trimming took 5 bases from V and 10 from J; bases not matched to a gene: 12. The CDR3 loop reads CATSVRTSALGAQYF. In DNA form, the CDR3 reads TGTGCCACCAGTGTTAGGACTAGCGCCCTGGGAGCGCAGTATTTT.

There are a few counts of this clone. CDR3 loop: CASSSEGEGTEAFF. The CDR3 bases are TGTGCCAGCAGTAGTGAAGGGGAGGGAACTGAAGCTTTCTTT. The rearrangement uses TRBV6-5 and TRBJ1-1, with D maybe TRBD1 (5 bases). Germline-derived CDR1 and CDR2 are MNHEY and SVGAGI. The CDR3 is 14 amino acids. Trimming removed 5 bases from V and 5 bases from J, with 15 bases in between.

The J gene is TRBJ2-7, the V gene TRBV11-2; 11 bases agree with TRBD1. With V trimmed by 0 bases and J by 3 bases, 4 bases remained unmatched. Germline-derived CDR1 and CDR2 are SGHAT and FQNNGV. The CDR3 is 16 amino acids. The CDR3: CASSLDRTGGVYEQYF. CDR3 bases: TGTGCCAGCAGCTTAGACCGGACAGGGGGCGTCTACGAGCAGTACTTC.

The gene calls are TRBV18 and TRBJ1-4; 10 bases fit TRBD1. There are 19 residues in the CDR3. Germline-derived CDR1 and CDR2 are KGHSH and LQKENI. With 3 bases clipped from V and 3 bases from J, the junction kept 13 bases outside the gene matches. CDR3 sequence (DNA): TGTGCCAGCTCACCCCAAGGCCGGACAGGGGGTCTTTCTAATGAAAAACTGTTTTTT. It yields the protein CASSPQGRTGGLSNEKLFF.

The rearrangement joins TRBV7-9 to TRBJ2-4, with 15 bases that match TRBD2. Germline V CDR1 and CDR2: SEHNR, FQNEAQ (reference sequence). V gave up 3 bases and J gave up 1 base; unmatched junction bases: 7. The CDR3 has 19 amino acids. The DNA for the CDR3 is TGTGCCAGCAGCTTTCCTAGGACTAGCGGGGGGGATGCCAAAAACATTCAGTACTTC. Translated: CASSFPRTSGGDAKNIQYF.

The gene calls are TRBV7-6 and TRBJ1-6; a weak D match, TRBD1 (6 bases). The germline CDR1 and CDR2 sequences are SGHVS and FNYEAQ. CDR3 length equals 15 residues. V lost 3 bases and J 5 bases, leaving 11 bases between the germline ends. Here the CDR3 DNA reads TGTGCCAGCAGCTTGGGGGCGGGCAATAATTCACCCCTCCACTTT. It yields the protein CASSLGAGNNSPLHF.

This clone was picked up one time. A read error may produce the germline difference seen at one junction end. The chain carries TRBV28 and TRBJ2-7, with TRBD1 as a possible D gene (5 bases). The CDR3 totals 12 residues. Germline assignment: CDR1 MDHEN and CDR2 SYDVKM. CDR3 loop: CASRLFKQASVF. The DNA of the CDR3 is TGTGCCAGCCGACTTTTTAAACAGGCTTCGGTGTTC.

This sequence joins TRBV2 and TRBJ2-1; TRBD1 might be the D (6 bases). CDR3 size: 13 residues. Germline CDR1 reads SNHLY; CDR2 reads FYNNEI. V was trimmed by 8 bases and J by 2 bases, leaving 10 bases between them. The DNA of the CDR3 is TGTGCCAGCGGCTGGACAGCCTACAATGAGCAGTTCTTC. It encodes CASGWTAYNEQFF.

This rearrangement joins TRBV7-2 to TRBJ1-1; TRBD1 might be the D (6 bases). Deletions cut 1 base from V and 5 bases from J, with 11 bases between. CDR3 length equals 14 residues. Germline V gene data show CDR1 as SGHTA and CDR2 as FQGNSA. CDR3 protein: CASSLVRGATEAFF. CDR3 in DNA: TGTGCCAGCAGCTTAGTACGGGGGGCTACTGAAGCTTTCTTT.

The count of this clone is one. This chain links TRBV27 with TRBJ2-3, with D possibly being TRBD1 (6 bases). The V gene lost 8 bases and the J gene lost 2 bases, with 11 bases spanning the gap. This CDR3 is built from 13 residues. Germline values: CDR1 MNHEY, CDR2 SMNVEV (reference sequence). The CDR3: CASGTRLTDTQYF. The CDR3 coding sequence is TGTGCCAGCGGGACAAGGCTCACAGATACGCAGTATTTT.

The V call is TRBV19, the J call TRBJ1-5; TRBD1 matches at 8 bases. J was trimmed by 1 base and V by 5 bases; bases with no gene match: 10. Germline V gene data show CDR1 as LNHDA and CDR2 as SQIVND (reference sequence). The CDR3 loop spans 17 amino acids. The CDR3 loop is CASSWTGLRKSNQPQHF. DNA for the CDR3: TGTGCCAGTAGTTGGACAGGGTTACGGAAAAGCAATCAGCCCCAGCATTTT.

CDR3 protein: CSAGTGDEQYF. The CDR3 coding sequence is TGCAGTGCTGGGACAGGGGATGAGCAGTACTTC. This chain links TRBV20-1 with TRBJ2-7; 10 bases are a match to TRBD1. Germline CDR1 and CDR2: DFQATT and SNEGSKA (reference sequence). The CDR3 contains 11 residues. The V segment lost 5 bases and the J segment 7 bases; nucleotides outside the gene matches: 2.

J is TRBJ1-6 and V is TRBV7-9; TRBD1 might be the D (5 bases). Trimming took off 6 bases at V and 7 bases at J, with 25 bases between the two ends. This CDR3 has 18 amino acids. Germline V gene sequence: CDR1 SEHNR, CDR2 FQNEAQ (reference sequence). The CDR3 DNA sequence: TGTGCCAGCAGTTCGTACCTCCTGGGGGGGGATACGAATTCACCCCTCCACTTT. Translated: CASSSYLLGGDTNSPLHF. The full variable domain, completed using reference TRBV7-9 and TRBJ1-6, is DTGVSQNPRHKITKRGQNVTFRCDPISEHNRLYWYRQTLGQGPEFLTYFQNEAQLEKSRLLSDRFSAERPKGSFSTLEIQRTEQGDSAMYLCASSSYLLGGDTNSPLHFGNGTRLTVT.

This clone was counted a single time. The CDR3 loop reads CASSPGTGAGKTQYF. CDR3 sequence (DNA): TGCGCCAGCAGCCCAGGGACAGGGGCCGGGAAGACCCAGTACTTC. This chain connects TRBV5-1 to TRBJ2-5; 10 nucleotides line up with TRBD1. Unmatched junction bases numbered 9, after V lost 4 bases and J lost 6 bases. Germline V gene sequence: CDR1 SGHRS, CDR2 YFSETQ. This CDR3 spans 15 amino acids.

This clone appeared a single time. The chain couples TRBV7-8 to TRBJ2-3, with TRBD2 identical over 9 bases. This CDR3 spans 18 amino acids. Per the germline V gene, CDR1 is SGHVS and CDR2 is FQNEAQ. V lost 1 base, J lost 2 bases, and 10 bases stayed unmatched. The CDR3 spells CASSLVAGGGGSTDTQYF. The CDR3 DNA reads as TGTGCCAGCAGCTTAGTCGCGGGGGGGGGAGGATCCACAGATACGCAGTATTTT.

The J gene is TRBJ2-3, the V gene TRBV5-1; D might be TRBD1 (5 bases). CDR1 SGHRS and CDR2 YFSETQ come from the germline V gene. This CDR3 region has 14 residues. The V and J ends lost 0 bases and 2 bases respectively, with 7 bases between them. Written as DNA, the CDR3 is TGCGCCAGCAGCTTGGGACAGCCCACAGATACGCAGTATTTT. Translating it yields CASSLGQPTDTQYF. The whole variable domain, filled in from reference TRBV5-1 and TRBJ2-3, reads KAGVTQTPRYLIKTRGQQVTLSCSPISGHRSVSWYQQTPGQGLQFLFEYFSETQRNKGNFPGRFSGRQFSNSRSEMNVSTLELGDSALYLCASSLGQPTDTQYFGPGTRLTVL.

The rearrangement uses TRBV12-3 or TRBV12-4 and TRBJ1-2; D is ambiguous. The V gene lost 3 bases and the J gene lost 11 bases, with 13 bases spanning the gap. This CDR3 spans 12 amino acids. CDR3 residues: CASSFGLGEYTF. In DNA form, the CDR3 reads TGTGCCAGCAGTTTCGGGCTGGGAGAGTACACCTTC.

The table lists this clone with a count of one. The chain combines TRBV5-5 with TRBJ2-4, with D unclear. Trimming shortened V by 3 bases and J by 3 bases, and 7 bases separated the two germline ends. The germline CDR1 and CDR2 sequences are SGHKS and YYEKEE (reference sequence). The CDR3 is made up of 13 amino acids. The CDR3 DNA reads as TGTGCCAGCAGCTACCCGGGCAAAAACATTCAGTACTTC. This translates into CASSYPGKNIQYF.